Given below is one T cell receptor (beta chain) in context. The antigen remains undetermined. The template switching step added UMIs that contained a 6-nucleotide sample barcode. TCRdb reanalyzed the 5' RACE reads, giving one entry per CDR3 protein sequence and no DNA. In all, the sample yields 350,000 to 550,000 distinct CDR3 sequences. The CDR3 length is 15 residues. This sample stems from a study of monozygotic twins with inflammatory bowel disease. Study-level results: TCRbeta inverse Simpson diversity was decreased in IBD patients versus healthy co-twins. With others, IBD patients shared fewer clonotypes than healthy twins did, especially with disease activity. The results supported no single strong signal or clonotype associated with IBD.

The rearrangement uses TRBV12-3 or TRBV12-4 and TRBJ2-3; TCRdb picks TRBD2, but there is no DNA to check that call. The sample taken for sequencing was blood. The receptor's source is a human donor with ulcerative colitis or Crohn's disease, or a healthy co-twin of an affected twin (not recorded which). This CDR3 reads CASRAGTSGGNTQYF.